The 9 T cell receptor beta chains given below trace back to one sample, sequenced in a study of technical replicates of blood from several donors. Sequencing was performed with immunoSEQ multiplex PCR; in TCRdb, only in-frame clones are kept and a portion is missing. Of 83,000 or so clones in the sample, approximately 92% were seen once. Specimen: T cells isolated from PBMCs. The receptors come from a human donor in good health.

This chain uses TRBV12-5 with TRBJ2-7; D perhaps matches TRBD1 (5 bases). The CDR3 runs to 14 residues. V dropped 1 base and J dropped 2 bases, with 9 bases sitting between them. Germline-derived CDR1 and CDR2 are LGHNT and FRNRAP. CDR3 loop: CASGLELGPYEQYF. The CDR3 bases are TGTGCTAGTGGTTTGGAGCTGGGGCCCTACGAGCAGTACTTC. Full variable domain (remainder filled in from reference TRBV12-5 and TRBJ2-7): DARVTQTPRHKVTEMGQEVTMRCQPILGHNTVFWYRQTMMQGLELLAYFRNRAPLDDSGMPKDRFSAEMPDATLATLKIQPSEPRDSAVYFCASGLELGPYEQYFGPGTRLTVT.

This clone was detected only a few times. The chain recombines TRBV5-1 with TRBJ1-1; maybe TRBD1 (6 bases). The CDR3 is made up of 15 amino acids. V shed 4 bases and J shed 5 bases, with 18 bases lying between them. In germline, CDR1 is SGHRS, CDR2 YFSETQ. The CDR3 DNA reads TGCGCCAGCAGCCTGCCAGGGGCCGAGGGAACTGAAGCTTTCTTT. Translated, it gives CASSLPGAEGTEAFF.

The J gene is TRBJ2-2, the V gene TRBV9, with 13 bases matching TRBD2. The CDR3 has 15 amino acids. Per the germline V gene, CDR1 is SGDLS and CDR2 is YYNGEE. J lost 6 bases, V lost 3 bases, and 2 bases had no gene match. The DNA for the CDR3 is TGTGCCAGCAGCGGGGGACTAGCGGGGCCCGGGGAGCTGTTTTTT. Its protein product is CASSGGLAGPGELFF.

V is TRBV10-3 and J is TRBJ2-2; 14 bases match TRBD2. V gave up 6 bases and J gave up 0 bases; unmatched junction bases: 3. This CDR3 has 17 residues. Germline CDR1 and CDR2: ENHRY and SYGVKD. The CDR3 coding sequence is TGTGCCATCAGGGGACTAGCGGGAGACGCGAACACCGGGGAGCTGTTTTTT. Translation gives CAIRGLAGDANTGELFF.

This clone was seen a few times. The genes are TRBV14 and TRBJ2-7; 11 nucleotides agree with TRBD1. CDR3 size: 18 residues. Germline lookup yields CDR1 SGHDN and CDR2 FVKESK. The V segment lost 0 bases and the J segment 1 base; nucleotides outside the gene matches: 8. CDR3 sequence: CASSQDKFRDRGSYEQYF. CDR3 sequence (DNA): TGTGCCAGCAGCCAAGATAAGTTCCGGGACAGGGGGTCCTACGAGCAGTACTTC.

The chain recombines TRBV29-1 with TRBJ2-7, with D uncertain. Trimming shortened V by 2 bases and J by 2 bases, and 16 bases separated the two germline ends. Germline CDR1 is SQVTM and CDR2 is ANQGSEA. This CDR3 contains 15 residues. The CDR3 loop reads CSVENSVEATYEQYF. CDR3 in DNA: TGCAGCGTTGAAAACTCAGTGGAAGCGACCTACGAGCAGTACTTC.

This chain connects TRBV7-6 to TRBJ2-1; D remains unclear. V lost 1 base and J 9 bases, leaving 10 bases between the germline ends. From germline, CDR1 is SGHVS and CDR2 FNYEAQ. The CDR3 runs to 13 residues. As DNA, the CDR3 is TGTGCCAGCAGCTTAGGAAGTAGCCCTGAGCAGTTCTTC. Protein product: CASSLGSSPEQFF.

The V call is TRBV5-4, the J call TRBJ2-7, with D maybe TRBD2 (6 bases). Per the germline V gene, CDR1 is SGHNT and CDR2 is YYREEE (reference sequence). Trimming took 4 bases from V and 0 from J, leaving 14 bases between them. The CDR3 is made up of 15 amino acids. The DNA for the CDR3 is TGTGCCAGCAGCGTTAGCGGAGGACTCTCCTACGAGCAGTACTTC. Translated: CASSVSGGLSYEQYF.

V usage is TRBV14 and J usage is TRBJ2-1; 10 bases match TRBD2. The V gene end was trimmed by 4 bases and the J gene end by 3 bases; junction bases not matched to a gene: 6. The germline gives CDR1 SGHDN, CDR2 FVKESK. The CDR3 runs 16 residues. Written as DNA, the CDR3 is TGTGCCAGCAGCCCTAGCGGGAGAGGGGACTACAATGAGCAGTTCTTC. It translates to CASSPSGRGDYNEQFF.